This T cell receptor beta chain was sequenced during a study of blood T cell repertoires in COVID-19. For the study at large: The United States, Italy and Spain provided the acute and convalescent COVID-19 samples. Sample material is recorded as cDNA or gDNA derived from T cells, B-cell-depleted T cells, or PBMCs.

Participant reports of clinical history set cohort assignment. TCRdb's copy holds only in-frame clones and misses some; the assay was immunoSEQ multiplex PCR. The sample comprises some 220,000 clones, more than 80% of which are singletons, and 3.5% rests with the top ten. Trimming removed 7 bases from V and 4 bases from J; junction bases left unmatched: 4. This CDR3 spans 12 amino acids. The clonotype originates from a woman younger than 30 in a cohort exposed to, infected with or recovered from COVID-19 (not recorded which). V gene TRBV12-3 or TRBV12-4 combines with J gene TRBJ2-7; 7 nucleotides line up with TRBD1. Sequencing was performed on PBMCs or T cells enriched from blood (not recorded which). Written as DNA, the CDR3 is TGTGCCAGCACCAGGACAGGTTACGAGCAGTACTTC. Protein: CASTRTGYEQYF.